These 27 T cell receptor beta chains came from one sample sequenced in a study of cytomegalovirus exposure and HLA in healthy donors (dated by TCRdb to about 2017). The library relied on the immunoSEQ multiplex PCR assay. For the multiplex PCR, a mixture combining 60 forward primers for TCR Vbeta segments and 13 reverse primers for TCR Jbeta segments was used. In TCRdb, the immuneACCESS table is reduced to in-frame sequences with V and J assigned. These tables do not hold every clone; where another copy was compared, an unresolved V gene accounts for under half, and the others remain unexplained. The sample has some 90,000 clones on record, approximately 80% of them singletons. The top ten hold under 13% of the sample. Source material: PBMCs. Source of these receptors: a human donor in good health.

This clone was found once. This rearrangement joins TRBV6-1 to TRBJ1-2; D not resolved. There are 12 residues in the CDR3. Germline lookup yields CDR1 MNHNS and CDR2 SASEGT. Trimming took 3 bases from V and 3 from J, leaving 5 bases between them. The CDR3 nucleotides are TGTGCCAGCAGTGACAGTGACTATGGCTACACCTTC. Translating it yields CASSDSDYGYTF.

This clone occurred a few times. CDR3 nucleotides: TGCAGCGTTGGTAGTTTTGCAGGGGGTCCTAACTATGGCTACACCTTC. Its protein is CSVGSFAGGPNYGYTF. The chain joins TRBV29-1 to TRBJ1-2, with TRBD1 matching over 7 bases. The CDR3 is 16 residues long. Germline V lookup: CDR1 SQVTM, CDR2 ANQGSEA. Trimming took 4 bases from V and 0 from J; bases not matched to a gene: 11.

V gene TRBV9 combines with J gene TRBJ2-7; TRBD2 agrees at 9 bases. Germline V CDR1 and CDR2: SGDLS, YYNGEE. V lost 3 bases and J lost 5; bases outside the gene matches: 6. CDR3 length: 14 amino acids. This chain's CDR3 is CASSGNSGSNEQYF. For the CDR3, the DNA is TGTGCCAGCAGCGGCAATAGCGGGAGCAACGAGCAGTACTTC.

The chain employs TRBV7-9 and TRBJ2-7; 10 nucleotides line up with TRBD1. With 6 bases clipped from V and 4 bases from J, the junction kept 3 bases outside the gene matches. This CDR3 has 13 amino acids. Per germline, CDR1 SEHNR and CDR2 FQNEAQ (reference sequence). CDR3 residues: CASRGTGEYEQYF. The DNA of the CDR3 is TGTGCCAGCAGGGGGACAGGGGAGTACGAGCAGTACTTC.

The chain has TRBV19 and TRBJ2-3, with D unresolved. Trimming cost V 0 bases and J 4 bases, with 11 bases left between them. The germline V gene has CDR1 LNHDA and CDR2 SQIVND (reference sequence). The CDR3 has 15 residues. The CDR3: CASSIEGPAADTQYF. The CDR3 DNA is TGTGCCAGTAGTATAGAGGGCCCGGCCGCAGATACGCAGTATTTT.

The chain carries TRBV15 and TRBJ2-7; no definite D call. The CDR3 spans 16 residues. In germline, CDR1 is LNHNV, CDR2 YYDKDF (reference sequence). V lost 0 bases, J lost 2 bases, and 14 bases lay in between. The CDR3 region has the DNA TGTGCCACCAGCAGAGATCCCGGCAGCGTCACCTACGAGCAGTACTTC. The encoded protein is CATSRDPGSVTYEQYF.

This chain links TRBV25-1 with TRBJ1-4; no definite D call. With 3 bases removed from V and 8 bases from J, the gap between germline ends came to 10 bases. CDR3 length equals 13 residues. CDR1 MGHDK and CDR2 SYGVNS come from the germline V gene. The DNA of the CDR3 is TGTGCCAGCAGTGACCGCAGCGGCGAAAAACTGTTTTTT. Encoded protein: CASSDRSGEKLFF.

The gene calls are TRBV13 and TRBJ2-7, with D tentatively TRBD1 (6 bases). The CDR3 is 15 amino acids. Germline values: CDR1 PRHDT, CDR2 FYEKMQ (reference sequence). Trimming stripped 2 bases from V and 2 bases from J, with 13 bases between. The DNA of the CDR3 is TGTGCCAGCAGCTTATGGGGGCGCAACGCCTACGAGCAGTACTTC. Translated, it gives CASSLWGRNAYEQYF.

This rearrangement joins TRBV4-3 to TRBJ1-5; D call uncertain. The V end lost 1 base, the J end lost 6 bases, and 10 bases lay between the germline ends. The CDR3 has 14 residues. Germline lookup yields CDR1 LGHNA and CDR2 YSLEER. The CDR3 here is CASSQVPGSQPQHF. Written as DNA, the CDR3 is TGCGCCAGCAGCCAAGTGCCTGGGAGTCAGCCCCAGCATTTT.

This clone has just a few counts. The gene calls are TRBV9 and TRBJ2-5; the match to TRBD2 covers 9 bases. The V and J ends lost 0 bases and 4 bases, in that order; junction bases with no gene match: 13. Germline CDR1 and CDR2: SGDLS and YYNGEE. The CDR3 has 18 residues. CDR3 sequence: CASSVGDSGSGSLETQYF. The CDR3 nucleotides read TGTGCCAGCAGCGTAGGGGATAGCGGGAGTGGAAGTTTAGAGACCCAGTACTTC.

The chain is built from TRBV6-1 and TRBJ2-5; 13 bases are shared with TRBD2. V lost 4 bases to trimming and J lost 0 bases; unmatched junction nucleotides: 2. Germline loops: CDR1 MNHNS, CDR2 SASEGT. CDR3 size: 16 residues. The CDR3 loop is CASSATSGGHQETQYF. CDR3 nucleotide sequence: TGTGCCAGCAGTGCGACTAGCGGGGGGCACCAAGAGACCCAGTACTTC.

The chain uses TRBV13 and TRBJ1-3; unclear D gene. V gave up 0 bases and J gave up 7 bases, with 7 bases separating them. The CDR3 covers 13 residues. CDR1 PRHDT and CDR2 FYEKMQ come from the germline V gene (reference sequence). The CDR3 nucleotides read TGTGCCAGCAGCTTAGGTTCGGGGAACACCATATATTTT. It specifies CASSLGSGNTIYF.

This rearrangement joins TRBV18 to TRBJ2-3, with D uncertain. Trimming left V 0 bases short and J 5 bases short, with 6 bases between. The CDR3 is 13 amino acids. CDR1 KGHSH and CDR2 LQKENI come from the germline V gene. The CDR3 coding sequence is TGTGCCAGCTCACCACCATCTGTAGATACGCAGTATTTT. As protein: CASSPPSVDTQYF.

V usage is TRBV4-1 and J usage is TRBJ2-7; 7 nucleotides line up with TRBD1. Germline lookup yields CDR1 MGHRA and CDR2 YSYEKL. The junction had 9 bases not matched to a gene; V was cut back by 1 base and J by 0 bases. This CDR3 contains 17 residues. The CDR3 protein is CASSQVTIPGGSYEQYF. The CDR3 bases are TGCGCCAGCAGCCAAGTCACAATCCCAGGGGGCTCCTACGAGCAGTACTTC.

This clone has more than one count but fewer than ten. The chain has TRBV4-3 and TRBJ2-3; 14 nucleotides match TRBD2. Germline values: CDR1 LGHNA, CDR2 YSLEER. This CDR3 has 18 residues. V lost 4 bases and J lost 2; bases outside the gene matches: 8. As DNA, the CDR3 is TGCGCCAGCAGCCTCTGGACTAGCGGGGGGCTGTTCACAGATACGCAGTATTTT. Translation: CASSLWTSGGLFTDTQYF.

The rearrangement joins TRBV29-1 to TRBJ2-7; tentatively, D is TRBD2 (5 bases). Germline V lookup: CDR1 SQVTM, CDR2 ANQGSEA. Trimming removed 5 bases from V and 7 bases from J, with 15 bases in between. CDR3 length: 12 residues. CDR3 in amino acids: CSVRRAVGEQYF. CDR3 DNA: TGCAGCGTTCGTCGAGCGGTGGGGGAGCAGTACTTC.

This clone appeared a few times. The CDR3 region is CASSGIAGSTDTQYF. In nucleotides, the CDR3 is TGTGCCAGTAGTGGGATAGCGGGAAGCACAGATACGCAGTATTTT. V and J are TRBV19 and TRBJ2-3; 8 bases agree with TRBD2. V shed 5 bases, J shed 0 bases, and the junction held 4 bases outside the gene matches. Germline-derived CDR1 and CDR2 are LNHDA and SQIVND (reference sequence). This CDR3 is 15 amino acids long.

CDR3 sequence (DNA): TGTGCCAGCAGTTCCGTGAGGGACTTCACCTACGAGCAGTACTTC. Its translation: CASSSVRDFTYEQYF. The V gene is TRBV27, the J gene TRBJ2-7; D might be TRBD2 (6 bases). The V end lost 4 bases, the J end lost 2 bases, and 15 bases lay between the germline ends. The CDR3 is 15 amino acids. CDR1 MNHEY and CDR2 SMNVEV come from the germline V gene (reference sequence).

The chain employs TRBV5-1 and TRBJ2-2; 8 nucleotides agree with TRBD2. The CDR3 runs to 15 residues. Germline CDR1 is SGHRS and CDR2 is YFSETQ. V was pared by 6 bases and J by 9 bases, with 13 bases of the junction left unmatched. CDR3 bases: TGCGCCAGCACCCGGGTTAGCGGGGCCCACCGGGAGCTGTTTTTT. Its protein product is CASTRVSGAHRELFF. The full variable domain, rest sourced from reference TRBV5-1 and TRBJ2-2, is KAGVTQTPRYLIKTRGQQVTLSCSPISGHRSVSWYQQTPGQGLQFLFEYFSETQRNKGNFPGRFSGRQFSNSRSEMNVSTLELGDSALYLCASTRVSGAHRELFFGEGSRLTVL.

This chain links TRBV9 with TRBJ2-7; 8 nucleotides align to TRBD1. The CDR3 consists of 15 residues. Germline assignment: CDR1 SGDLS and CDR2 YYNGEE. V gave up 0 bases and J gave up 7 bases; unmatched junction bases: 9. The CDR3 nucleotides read TGTGCCAGCAGCGTAGGGACAGGGAATTTGTATGAGCAGTACTTC. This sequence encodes CASSVGTGNLYEQYF.

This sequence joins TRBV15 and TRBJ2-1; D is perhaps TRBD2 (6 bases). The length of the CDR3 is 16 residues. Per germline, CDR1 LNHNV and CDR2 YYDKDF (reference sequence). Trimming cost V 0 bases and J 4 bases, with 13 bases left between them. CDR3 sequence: CATSREVGGHYNEQFF. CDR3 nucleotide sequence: TGTGCCACCAGCAGAGAGGTGGGAGGACATTACAATGAGCAGTTCTTC.

Here the CDR3 reads CASSYSGGGYTF. CDR3 nucleotide sequence: TGTGCCAGCAGTTACTCGGGGGGGGGCTACACCTTC. The chain uses TRBV6-5 and TRBJ1-2, with D possibly matching TRBD1 (5 bases). CDR1 and CDR2 (germline): MNHEY, SVGAGI. This CDR3 is 12 amino acids long. The germline V and J ends were trimmed by 0 bases and 8 bases, with 7 bases remaining between them.

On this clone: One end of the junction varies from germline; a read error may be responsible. The CDR3 region has the DNA TGTGCTAGCAGCTTAATAAGAGGACAGCAAGAGACCCAGTACTTC. Its protein is CASSLIRGQQETQYF. The chain uses TRBV7-7 and TRBJ2-5, with D perhaps TRBD1 (6 bases). This CDR3 has 15 residues. Germline loops: CDR1 SSHAT, CDR2 FNYEAQ (reference sequence).

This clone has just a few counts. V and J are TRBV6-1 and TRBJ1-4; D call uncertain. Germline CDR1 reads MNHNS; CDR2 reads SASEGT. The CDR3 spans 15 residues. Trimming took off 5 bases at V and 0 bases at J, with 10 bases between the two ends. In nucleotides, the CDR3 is TGTGCCAGCAGTTTCCAGGCCGCAACTAATGAAAAACTGTTTTTT. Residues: CASSFQAATNEKLFF.

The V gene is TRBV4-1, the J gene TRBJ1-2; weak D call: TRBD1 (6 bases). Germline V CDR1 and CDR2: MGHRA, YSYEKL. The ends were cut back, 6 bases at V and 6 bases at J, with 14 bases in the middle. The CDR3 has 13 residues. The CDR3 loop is CASRAQGLDGYTF. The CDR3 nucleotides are TGCGCCAGCAGGGCACAGGGTCTGGATGGCTACACCTTC.

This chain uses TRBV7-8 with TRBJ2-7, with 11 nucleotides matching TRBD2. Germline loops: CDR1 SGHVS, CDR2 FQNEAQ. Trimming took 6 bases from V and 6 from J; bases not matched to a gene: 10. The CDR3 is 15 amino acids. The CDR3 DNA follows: TGTGCCAGCAGAGTAGCGGGGGGGCTTAATACCGAGCAGTACTTC. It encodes CASRVAGGLNTEQYF.

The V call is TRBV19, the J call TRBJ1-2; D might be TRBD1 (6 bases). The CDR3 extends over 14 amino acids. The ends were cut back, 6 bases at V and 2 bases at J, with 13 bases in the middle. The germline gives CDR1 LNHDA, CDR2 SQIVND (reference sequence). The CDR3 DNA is TGTGCCAGTAGGCCGGACAGTGTAAACTATGGCTACACCTTC. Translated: CASRPDSVNYGYTF. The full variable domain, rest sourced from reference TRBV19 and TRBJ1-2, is DGGITQSPKYLFRKEGQNVTLSCEQNLNHDAMYWYRQDPGQGLRLIYYSQIVNDFQKGDIAEGYSVSREKKESFPLTVTSAQKNPTAFYLCASRPDSVNYGYTFGSGTRLTVV.